The rows below give T cell receptor beta chains drawn from one sample of a study of identifying expanded T cells in peripheral blood. The method was immunoSEQ multiplex PCR; TCRdb's version includes in-frame clones alone and lacks a portion of them. Of about 47,000 clones listed, 82% are singletons. Specimen: blood. The receptors were gathered from a person aged 18-69 years in good health. CDR3s include the opening cysteine and the closing phenylalanine or tryptophan. D genes are given only for firm matches. Where a row states a size, it is once, few, many or the class of an expanded clone; other rows omit it.

- TRBJ1-2 TRBV7-8 - CASSLAGGGGYTF TGTGCCAGCAGCTTAGCGGGGGGCGGGGGCTACACCTTC
- TRBJ2-5 TRBV9 few CASSVGLGAATQYF TGTGCCAGCAGCGTAGGTCTAGGCGCGGCGACCCAGTACTTC
- TRBJ1-5 TRBV7-2 - CASSLKLGREPQHF TGTGCCAGCAGCTTAAAGTTGGGGAGAGAGCCCCAGCATTTT
TRBD1 TRBJ2-1 TRBV7-2 - CASSFDRGLGNEQFF TGTGCCAGCAGCTTCGACAGGGGGCTGGGGAATGAGCAGTTCTTC
TRBD1 TRBJ1-2 TRBV29-1 - CSVDIGTGKGYTF TGCAGCGTTGATATTGGGACAGGGAAGGGCTACACCTTC
- TRBJ1-4 TRBV5-1 - CASSLAIDSSEKLFF TGCGCCAGCAGCTTGGCCATAGACTCTAGTGAAAAACTGTTTTTT
TRBD1 TRBJ1-1 TRBV7-2 - CASSAGQGEAFF TGTGCCAGCAGCGCGGGACAGGGTGAAGCTTTCTTT
TRBD1 TRBJ1-4 TRBV27 - CASSETGMREKLFF TGTGCCAGCAGTGAGACAGGGATGAGGGAAAAACTGTTTTTT
- TRBJ1-1 TRBV28 - CASSLTPGRNNTEAFF TGTGCCAGCAGCCTTACACCGGGGAGAAATAACACTGAAGCTTTCTTT
- TRBJ2-5 TRBV29-1 - CSVEGGGLGLRTQYF TGCAGCGTTGAAGGAGGTGGTTTGGGGTTGAGGACCCAGTACTTC
TRBD2 TRBJ2-5 TRBV5-4 - CASSSGPLAGPETQYF TGTGCCAGCAGCTCTGGCCCACTAGCGGGGCCAGAGACCCAGTACTTC
TRBD1 TRBJ1-2 TRBV9 - CASSPQVGTGPLGYTF TGTGCCAGCAGCCCACAAGTCGGGACAGGGCCCCTTGGCTACACCTTC
TRBD1 TRBJ1-1 TRBV18 - CASKGQPNTEAFF TGTGCCAGCAAGGGACAGCCGAACACTGAAGCTTTCTTT
TRBD1 TRBJ1-1 TRBV5-1 - CASSSSEGLQGAFRNTEAFF TGCGCCAGCAGCTCATCCGAGGGTTTACAGGGGGCATTCAGGAACACTGAAGCTTTCTTT
- TRBJ1-2 TRBV5-4 - CASSLDRVDGYTF TGTGCCAGCAGCTTGGACAGGGTCGATGGCTACACCTTC
- TRBJ1-2 TRBV14 - CASSQEGYRGYTF TGTGCCAGCAGCCAAGAGGGATATCGTGGCTACACCTTC
TRBD1 TRBJ1-2 TRBV19 - CASSITGTGGTAGYTF TGTGCCAGTAGTATTACCGGGACAGGGGGCACGGCTGGCTACACCTTC
- TRBJ2-1 TRBV19 - CASCLGGSSYNEQFF TGTGCCAGTTGCCTCGGGGGCTCGTCCTACAATGAGCAGTTCTTC
- TRBJ1-2 TRBV29-1 few CSVSSGTYGYTF TGCAGCGTTTCATCGGGCACTTATGGCTACACCTTC
- TRBJ1-2 TRBV4-2 few CASSPGMGYTF TGTGCCAGCAGCCCGGGGATGGGCTACACCTTC
- TRBJ1-5 TRBV19 - CASRDYSNQPQHF TGTGCCAGTAGGGATTATAGCAATCAGCCCCAGCATTTT
TRBD1 TRBJ1-2 TRBV5-4 - CASSLIGQGDRGYTF TGTGCCAGCAGCTTGATTGGGCAGGGGGACCGGGGCTACACCTTC
- TRBJ2-7 TRBV11-2 - CASSPARSTASYEQYF TGTGCCAGCAGCCCTGCACGGAGCACAGCCTCCTACGAGCAGTACTTC
- TRBJ2-1 TRBV6-5 - CASSNLPGEQFF TGTGCCAGCAGCAATCTACCTGGTGAGCAGTTCTTC
- TRBJ1-5 TRBV27 - CASSRDSRDQPQHF TGTGCCAGCAGCCGAGACAGTCGTGATCAGCCCCAGCATTTT
- TRBJ1-1 TRBV11-2 - CASSLVLGLVTEAFF TGTGCCAGCAGCTTAGTCTTGGGATTGGTCACTGAAGCTTTCTTT
- TRBJ2-3 TRBV18 - CASSPPGVDTQYF TGTGCCAGCTCACCACCTGGGGTAGATACGCAGTATTTT
- TRBJ1-1 TRBV18 - CASSPGAQMNTEAFF TGTGCCAGCTCACCAGGGGCCCAGATGAACACTGAAGCTTTCTTT
- TRBJ2-3 TRBV7-2 - CASSGQGAGRRHF TGTGCCAGCAGCGGACAAGGGGCAGGCCGTCGCCATTTT
- TRBJ1-4 TRBV6-6 - CASSQTGYPNEKLFF TGTGCCAGCAGTCAAACAGGGTACCCGAATGAAAAACTGTTTTTT
- TRBJ1-5 TRBV19 - CASSAGQLREPQHF TGTGCCAGTAGTGCCGGACAGCTTCGGGAGCCCCAGCATTTT
- TRBJ1-1 TRBV7-2 - CASSSRRTDEAFF TGTGCCAGCAGCTCACGCCGGACAGATGAAGCTTTCTTT
- TRBJ2-5 TRBV5-4 - CASSSGGSGQGTQYF TGTGCCAGCAGCTCCGGAGGGAGCGGCCAAGGGACCCAGTACTTC
- TRBJ2-3 TRBV6-5 - CASSYPRASSTDTQYF TGTGCCAGCAGTTACCCGAGGGCCTCTAGCACAGATACGCAGTATTTT
- TRBJ1-6 TRBV27 few CASTRRGIDSPLHF TGTGCCAGCACACGAAGGGGGATTGATTCACCCCTCCACTTT
TRBD2 TRBJ2-2 TRBV7-9 once CASSPRRLAGDNTGELFF TGTGCCAGCAGCCCTAGAAGACTAGCGGGGGATAACACCGGGGAGCTGTTTTTT
- TRBJ1-1 TRBV5-6 - CASSPLMNTEAFF TGTGCCAGCAGCCCTCTAATGAACACTGAAGCTTTCTTT